One sample yielded the 12 T cell receptor beta chains listed below, sequenced in a study of OX40 agonist ivuxolimab in advanced cancers. TCRdb's table, derived via immunoSEQ multiplex PCR, lists solely in-frame clones and lacks some. Counted here are approximately 92,000 clones, around 94% occurring once; the ten biggest clones make up approximately 0.18%. Sequenced here: CD4+ or CD8+ T cells sorted from blood, sampled in a trial of the OX40 agonist ivuxolimab. These receptor sequences come from an adult with an advanced solid tumor such as melanoma, head and neck, liver or kidney cancer.

This clone occurred once. V usage is TRBV18 and J usage is TRBJ2-5; D is tentatively TRBD1 or TRBD2 (5 bases each). Germline CDR1 reads KGHSH; CDR2 reads LQKENI. The V end was cut by 5 bases, the J end by 5 bases, with 21 bases between. The CDR3 contains 16 residues. CDR3 DNA sequence: TGTGCCAGCTCAGGTACTCCGGGACCCGATGGGGAGACCCAGTACTTC. The encoded protein is CASSGTPGPDGETQYF.

The gene calls are TRBV6-5 and TRBJ1-3, with 7 bases lining up with TRBD1. J lost 3 bases, V lost 0 bases, and 2 bases had no gene match. CDR1 is MNHEY and CDR2 is SVGAGI in the germline V gene. This CDR3 comprises 15 residues. The CDR3 DNA reads TGTGCCAGCAGTTACTCCGGGACAGTTGGAAACACCATATATTTT. This gives the protein CASSYSGTVGNTIYF.

This chain connects TRBV28 to TRBJ2-2; 9 bases agree with TRBD1. The J segment lost 0 bases and the V segment lost 6 bases, leaving 11 bases of the junction unmatched. CDR1 and CDR2 from the germline V gene are MDHEN and SYDVKM. The CDR3 sequence is 18 residues long. The CDR3 coding sequence is TGTGCCAGCAGGTTAGCCCAGGGACAGGGATCGAACACCGGGGAGCTGTTTTTT. This encodes CASRLAQGQGSNTGELFF.

This clone has just a few counts. The chain recombines TRBV7-3 with TRBJ1-1; D unresolved. Germline V lookup: CDR1 SGHTA, CDR2 FQGTGA. The CDR3 is made up of 13 amino acids. Trimming left V 6 bases short and J 3 bases short, with 11 bases between. DNA for the CDR3: TGTGCCAGCAGTCTCGACTACGACACTGAAGCTTTCTTT. Encoded protein: CASSLDYDTEAFF.

The V call is TRBV7-2, the J call TRBJ1-4, with TRBD1 as a possible D gene (5 bases). CDR3 length: 15 residues. Germline CDR1 reads SGHTA; CDR2 reads FQGNSA. V was trimmed by 5 bases and J by 5 bases, leaving 15 bases between them. CDR3 bases: TGTGCCAGCAGCCTTACCCGGGGGGGAAATGAAAAACTGTTTTTT. Protein: CASSLTRGGNEKLFF.

This clone was counted a single time. CDR3 nucleotide sequence: TGTGCCAGCAGTGACGGGGCGCCCACAGATACGCAGTATTTT. Residues: CASSDGAPTDTQYF. The chain couples TRBV6-4 to TRBJ2-3, with D possibly matching TRBD1 (5 bases). The germline V and J ends were trimmed by 2 bases and 2 bases, with 8 bases remaining between them. Germline values: CDR1 MRHNA, CDR2 SNTAGT. CDR3 length: 14 residues.

The chain is built from TRBV28 and TRBJ2-7, with a tentative D call TRBD2 (5 bases). The length of the CDR3 is 14 residues. The germline V gene has CDR1 MDHEN and CDR2 SYDVKM. The V end was cut by 2 bases, the J end by 3 bases, with 11 bases between. The CDR3, as DNA: TGTGCCAGCAGTTTAAAAGGACTCGACTACGAGCAGTACTTC. Translated: CASSLKGLDYEQYF.

The rearrangement links TRBV6-6 to TRBJ1-5; TRBD1 matches 9 bases. Germline V gene lookup returns CDR1 MNHNY and CDR2 SVGAGI (reference sequence). CDR3 length equals 15 residues. J lost 7 bases, V lost 6 bases, and 10 bases had no gene match. The CDR3 loop reads CASSDRGTGPQPQHF. In nucleotides, the CDR3 is TGTGCCAGCAGCGACAGGGGGACAGGGCCCCAGCCCCAGCATTTT.

The chain couples TRBV7-2 to TRBJ1-2; D ambiguous. V dropped 1 base and J dropped 0 bases, with 15 bases sitting between them. Germline V gene lookup returns CDR1 SGHTA and CDR2 FQGNSA. The CDR3 sequence is 17 residues long. CDR3 loop: CASSLESRQHTNYGYTF. DNA for the CDR3: TGTGCCAGCAGCTTAGAGAGTCGGCAGCACACTAACTATGGCTACACCTTC.

The V gene is TRBV28, the J gene TRBJ2-1; 10 bases agree with TRBD1. V was pared by 3 bases and J by 7 bases, with 6 bases of the junction left unmatched. This CDR3 contains 15 residues. CDR1 MDHEN and CDR2 SYDVKM come from the germline V gene. The CDR3 DNA reads as TGTGCCAGCAGTTTGTTGACAGGGGGCAGAAATGAGCAGTTCTTC. Protein sequence: CASSLLTGGRNEQFF.

The V call is TRBV27, the J call TRBJ1-1, with 8 bases fitting TRBD1. Per germline, CDR1 MNHEY and CDR2 SMNVEV (reference sequence). J gave up 6 bases and V 2 bases, and 14 bases lay outside the gene matches. This CDR3 region has 17 residues. CDR3 nucleotide sequence: TGTGCCAGCAGTTTAAGGTTGCGGGGGACAGGTTATTCTGAAGCTTTCTTT. Residues: CASSLRLRGTGYSEAFF.

This clone was seen once. The chain recombines TRBV19 with TRBJ2-1; 10 bases are shared with TRBD1. CDR3 length: 16 amino acids. The ends lost 6 bases at V and 11 bases at J; junction bases unmatched: 16. The germline V gene has CDR1 LNHDA and CDR2 SQIVND (reference sequence). CDR3 region: CASSPLRDRGDVKQFF. The CDR3, as DNA: TGTGCCAGTAGCCCGCTCAGGGACAGGGGAGATGTTAAGCAGTTCTTC.